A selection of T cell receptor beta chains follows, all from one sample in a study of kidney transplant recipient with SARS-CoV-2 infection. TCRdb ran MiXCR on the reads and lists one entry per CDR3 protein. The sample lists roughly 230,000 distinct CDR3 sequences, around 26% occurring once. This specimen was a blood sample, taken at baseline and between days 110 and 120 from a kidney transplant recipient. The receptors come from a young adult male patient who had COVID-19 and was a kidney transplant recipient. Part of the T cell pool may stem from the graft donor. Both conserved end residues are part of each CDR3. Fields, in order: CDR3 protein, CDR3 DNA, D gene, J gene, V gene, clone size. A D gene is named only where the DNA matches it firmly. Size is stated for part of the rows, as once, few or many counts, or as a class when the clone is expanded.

CDR3 protein: CASSFGSGSAYEQYF
CDR3 DNA: TGTGCCAGCAGTTTTGGTTCGGGCAGCGCCTACGAGCAGTACTTC
D gene: .
J gene: TRBJ2-7
V gene: TRBV12-3/TRBV12-4
clone size: many

CDR3 protein: CASVTTHPRKTYGYTF
CDR3 DNA: TGTGCCAGCGTAACAACTCATCCACGAAAGACCTATGGCTACACCTTC
D gene: .
J gene: TRBJ1-2
V gene: TRBV5-8
clone size: many

CDR3 protein: CASSEATRGLGEQYF
CDR3 DNA: TGTGCCAGCAGTGAAGCAACCAGGGGACTAGGCGAGCAGTACTTC
D gene: TRBD2
J gene: TRBJ2-7
V gene: TRBV6-1
clone size: many

CDR3 protein: CASRPLARYYNEQFF
CDR3 DNA: TGTGCCAGCAGGCCACTAGCAAGGTATTACAATGAGCAGTTCTTC
D gene: .
J gene: TRBJ2-1
V gene: TRBV27
clone size: few

CDR3 protein: CSASQQGSPLHF
CDR3 DNA: TGCAGTGCTAGCCAACAGGGTTCACCCCTCCACTTT
D gene: .
J gene: TRBJ1-6
V gene: TRBV20-1
clone size: many

CDR3 protein: CASSRDSNTEAFF
CDR3 DNA: TGTGCCAGCTCCAGAGACAGTAACACTGAAGCTTTCTTT
D gene: .
J gene: TRBJ1-1
V gene: TRBV18
clone size: many

CDR3 protein: CASSVWVPISGLTGELFF
CDR3 DNA: TGTGCCAGCAGCGTCTGGGTTCCCATTTCAGGCTTGACCGGGGAGCTGTTTTTT
D gene: .
J gene: TRBJ2-2
V gene: TRBV3-1
clone size: many

CDR3 protein: CASSPGAAGGGNEQFF
CDR3 DNA: TGTGCCAGCTCACCTGGAGCTGCCGGAGGGGGCAATGAGCAGTTCTTC
D gene: .
J gene: TRBJ2-1
V gene: TRBV18
clone size: many

CDR3 protein: CSSQAEGEQYF
CDR3 DNA: TGCAGCAGTCAGGCGGAGGGGGAGCAGTACTTC
D gene: .
J gene: TRBJ2-7
V gene: TRBV29-1
clone size: many

CDR3 protein: CASSLYQGSGELFF
CDR3 DNA: TGTGCCAGCAGCTTATATCAGGGTAGCGGGGAGCTGTTTTTT
D gene: .
J gene: TRBJ2-2
V gene: TRBV7-3
clone size: many

CDR3 protein: CASSPPFGQGPDTQYF
CDR3 DNA: TGTGCCAGCTCACCACCCTTCGGACAGGGCCCCGATACGCAGTATTTT
D gene: TRBD1
J gene: TRBJ2-3
V gene: TRBV18
clone size: few

CDR3 protein: CASSLSGTSTDTQYF
CDR3 DNA: TGTGCCAGCAGCTTGTCCGGGACTAGCACAGATACGCAGTATTTT
D gene: .
J gene: TRBJ2-3
V gene: TRBV10-1
clone size: many

CDR3 protein: CASRLLREASSYNEQFF
CDR3 DNA: TGTGCCAGCAGACTGCTGCGGGAGGCCAGCTCCTACAATGAGCAGTTCTTC
D gene: TRBD2
J gene: TRBJ2-1
V gene: TRBV7-2
clone size: .

CDR3 protein: CASSPPGRNTEAFF
CDR3 DNA: TGTGCCAGCAGCCCACCAGGGAGGAACACTGAAGCTTTCTTT
D gene: .
J gene: TRBJ1-1
V gene: TRBV3-1
clone size: many

CDR3 protein: CASSLGGGSQPQHF
CDR3 DNA: TGTGCCAGCAGCTTAGGGGGGGGCAGTCAGCCCCAGCATTTT
D gene: .
J gene: TRBJ1-5
V gene: TRBV12-3/TRBV12-4
clone size: many

CDR3 protein: CTSSLELAGDLLNTGELFF
CDR3 DNA: TGCACCAGCAGCTTGGAACTAGCGGGAGATCTCTTGAACACCGGGGAGCTGTTTTTT
D gene: TRBD2
J gene: TRBJ2-2
V gene: TRBV5-1
clone size: .

CDR3 protein: CASSCPSGRRKTYGYTF
CDR3 DNA: TGCGCCAGCAGCTGTCCCTCAGGACGTCGAAAGACCTATGGCTACACCTTC
D gene: .
J gene: TRBJ1-2
V gene: TRBV4-3
clone size: many

CDR3 protein: CASSLDFPISGLTGELFF
CDR3 DNA: TGTGCCAGCAGCCTGGATTTTCCCATTTCAGGCTTGACCGGGGAGCTGTTTTTT
D gene: .
J gene: TRBJ2-2
V gene: TRBV3-1
clone size: many

CDR3 protein: CASSPQVRQGETQYF
CDR3 DNA: TGTGCCAGCAGCCCTCAGGTCAGGCAAGGAGAGACCCAGTACTTC
D gene: .
J gene: TRBJ2-5
V gene: TRBV3-2
clone size: many

CDR3 protein: CANSGTGPTEAFF
CDR3 DNA: TGTGCCAACAGCGGCACAGGGCCCACTGAAGCTTTCTTT
D gene: .
J gene: TRBJ1-1
V gene: TRBV7-9
clone size: .

CDR3 protein: CASSIHWTNRKTYGYTF
CDR3 DNA: TGTGCCAGTAGTATTCATTGGACAAATCGAAAGACCTATGGCTACACCTTC
D gene: .
J gene: TRBJ1-2
V gene: TRBV19
clone size: many

CDR3 protein: CSVAGTGNNEQFF
CDR3 DNA: TGCAGCGTCGCCGGGACAGGAAACAATGAGCAGTTCTTC
D gene: TRBD1
J gene: TRBJ2-1
V gene: TRBV29-1
clone size: .

CDR3 protein: CASSPQGGTSGYEQYF
CDR3 DNA: TGTGCCAGCAGCCCCCAAGGCGGGACTAGCGGTTACGAGCAGTACTTC
D gene: TRBD2
J gene: TRBJ2-7
V gene: TRBV7-2
clone size: few

CDR3 protein: CARPLLRYRKTYGYTF
CDR3 DNA: TGTGCCCGGCCATTGTTGCGTTATAGAAAGACCTATGGCTACACCTTC
D gene: .
J gene: TRBJ1-2
V gene: TRBV30
clone size: .

CDR3 protein: CASSIFGTYEQYF
CDR3 DNA: TGTGCCAGTAGTATCTTTGGGACCTACGAGCAGTACTTC
D gene: .
J gene: TRBJ2-7
V gene: TRBV19
clone size: many

CDR3 protein: CASSEQTPSTDTQYF
CDR3 DNA: TGTGCCAGCAGTGAACAGACGCCTAGCACAGATACGCAGTATTTT
D gene: .
J gene: TRBJ2-3
V gene: TRBV2
clone size: .

CDR3 protein: CASSPQGMAGEKLFF
CDR3 DNA: TGTGCCAGCAGTCCACAGGGGATGGCGGGTGAAAAACTGTTTTTT
D gene: TRBD1
J gene: TRBJ1-4
V gene: TRBV6-2/TRBV6-3
clone size: many

CDR3 protein: CASSLPRIDTQYF
CDR3 DNA: TGTGCCAGCAGTTTACCTAGGATTGATACGCAGTATTTT
D gene: .
J gene: TRBJ2-3
V gene: TRBV28
clone size: many

CDR3 protein: CASSFLKISGVQPQHF
CDR3 DNA: TGTGCCAGCAGCTTCCTAAAGATATCAGGGGTTCAGCCCCAGCATTTT
D gene: .
J gene: TRBJ1-5
V gene: TRBV7-8
clone size: many

CDR3 protein: CASSLPLGPDTQYF
CDR3 DNA: TGTGCCAGCAGCTTACCCTTAGGTCCGGATACGCAGTATTTT
D gene: .
J gene: TRBJ2-3
V gene: TRBV7-6
clone size: .

CDR3 protein: CASKPRQGGANEKLFF
CDR3 DNA: TGTGCCAGCAAGCCCAGACAGGGGGGCGCTAATGAAAAACTGTTTTTT
D gene: TRBD1
J gene: TRBJ1-4
V gene: TRBV6-5
clone size: many

CDR3 protein: CASSAKRQGSYNEQFF
CDR3 DNA: TGTGCCAGCAGCGCTAAAAGACAGGGGAGCTACAATGAGCAGTTCTTC
D gene: TRBD1
J gene: TRBJ2-1
V gene: TRBV11-2
clone size: .

CDR3 protein: CASSPSSRDGKTYGYTF
CDR3 DNA: TGTGCCAGCAGCCCGTCGAGCAGAGACGGAAAGACCTATGGCTACACCTTC
D gene: .
J gene: TRBJ1-2
V gene: TRBV7-2
clone size: many

CDR3 protein: CASSLVSSNTEAFF
CDR3 DNA: TGCGCCAGCAGCTTGGTAAGTTCGAACACTGAAGCTTTCTTT
D gene: .
J gene: TRBJ1-1
V gene: TRBV5-1
clone size: many

CDR3 protein: CASSSGTGGGYGYTF
CDR3 DNA: TGTGCCAGTAGTTCCGGGACAGGGGGCGGCTATGGCTACACCTTC
D gene: TRBD1
J gene: TRBJ1-2
V gene: TRBV19
clone size: many

CDR3 protein: CASTKLNQETQYF
CDR3 DNA: TGTGCCAGCACCAAACTTAACCAAGAGACCCAGTACTTC
D gene: .
J gene: TRBJ2-5
V gene: TRBV6-2/TRBV6-3
clone size: many

CDR3 protein: CASSSSLGRSQKSSYNEQFF
CDR3 DNA: TGTGCCAGCAGTTCCTCGCTCGGGCGGTCTCAAAAGAGCTCCTACAATGAGCAGTTCTTC
D gene: .
J gene: TRBJ2-1
V gene: TRBV28
clone size: many

CDR3 protein: CASSIITGSEQYF
CDR3 DNA: TGCGCCAGCAGCATAATTACAGGGAGCGAGCAGTACTTC
D gene: .
J gene: TRBJ2-7
V gene: TRBV5-1
clone size: many

CDR3 protein: CASSVGPLAQQETQYF
CDR3 DNA: TGTGCCAGCAGCGTAGGCCCCTTAGCACAACAAGAGACCCAGTACTTC
D gene: .
J gene: TRBJ2-5
V gene: TRBV9
clone size: few

CDR3 protein: CASSLKALNEKLFF
CDR3 DNA: TGTGCCAGCAGCTTAAAGGCTCTTAATGAAAAACTGTTTTTT
D gene: .
J gene: TRBJ1-4
V gene: TRBV7-2
clone size: many

CDR3 protein: CAWDEENRGNTIYF
CDR3 DNA: TGTGCCTGGGATGAGGAAAACAGGGGAAACACCATATATTTT
D gene: .
J gene: TRBJ1-3
V gene: TRBV30
clone size: .

CDR3 protein: CASSTAEGWDTQYF
CDR3 DNA: TGTGCCAGCAGCACCGCTGAGGGGTGGGATACGCAGTATTTT
D gene: .
J gene: TRBJ2-3
V gene: TRBV5-6
clone size: few

CDR3 protein: CASSFASGRRKTYGYTF
CDR3 DNA: TGCGCCAGCAGCTTTGCGTCAGGACGTCGAAAGACCTATGGCTACACCTTC
D gene: .
J gene: TRBJ1-2
V gene: TRBV4-3
clone size: many